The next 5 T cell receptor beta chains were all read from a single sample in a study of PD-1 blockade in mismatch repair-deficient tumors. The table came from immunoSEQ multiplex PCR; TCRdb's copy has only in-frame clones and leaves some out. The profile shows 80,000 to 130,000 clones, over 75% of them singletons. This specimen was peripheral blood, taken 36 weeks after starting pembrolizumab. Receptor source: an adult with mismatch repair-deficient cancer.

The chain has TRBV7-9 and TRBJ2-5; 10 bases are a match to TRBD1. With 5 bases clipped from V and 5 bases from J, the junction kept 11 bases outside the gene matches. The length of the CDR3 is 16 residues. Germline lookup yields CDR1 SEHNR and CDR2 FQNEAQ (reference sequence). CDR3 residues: CASSDLGDRGYETQYF. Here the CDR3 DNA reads TGTGCCAGCAGCGACTTAGGGGACAGGGGTTATGAGACCCAGTACTTC.

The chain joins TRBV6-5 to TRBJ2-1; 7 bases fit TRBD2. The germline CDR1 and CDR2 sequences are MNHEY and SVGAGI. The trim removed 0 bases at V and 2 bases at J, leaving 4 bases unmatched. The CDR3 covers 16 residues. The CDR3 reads CASSYSGGTTYNEQFF. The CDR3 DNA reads TGTGCCAGCAGTTACTCGGGTGGGACTACCTACAATGAGCAGTTCTTC.

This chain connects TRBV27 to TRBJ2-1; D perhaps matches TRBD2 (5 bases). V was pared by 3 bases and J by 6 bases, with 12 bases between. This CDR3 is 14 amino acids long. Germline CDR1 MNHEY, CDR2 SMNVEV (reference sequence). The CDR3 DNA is TGTGCCAGCAGTTTCTTCCTGGAGGCCAATGAGCAGTTCTTC. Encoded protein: CASSFFLEANEQFF.

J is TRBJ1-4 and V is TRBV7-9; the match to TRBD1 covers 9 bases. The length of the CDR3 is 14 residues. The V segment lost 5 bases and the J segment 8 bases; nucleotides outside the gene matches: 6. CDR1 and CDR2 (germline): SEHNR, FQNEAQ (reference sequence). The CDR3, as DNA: TGTGCCAGCAGCCGGACAGGGGTAGAAGAAAAACTGTTTTTT. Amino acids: CASSRTGVEEKLFF.

In DNA form, the CDR3 reads TGTGCCAGCAGCCCACGACAGGGGGGATCCTACGAGCAGTACTTC. Translating it yields CASSPRQGGSYEQYF. The chain combines TRBV7-9 with TRBJ2-7, with 9 bases fitting TRBD1. The CDR3 length is 15 residues. Germline-derived CDR1 and CDR2 are SEHNR and FQNEAQ (reference sequence). The V segment lost 5 bases and the J segment 1 base; nucleotides outside the gene matches: 6.